Sequencing of this T cell receptor beta chain was carried out in a study of cytomegalovirus exposure and HLA in healthy donors (dated by TCRdb to the late 2010s). At the level of the whole study: In an earlier analysis of approximately 500 of the donors, around 300 Gb of sequence data and just under 120 million unique TCR beta sequences from about 190 million T cells were reported. An early release that covered about 600 HLA-typed donors contained about 290 gigabases of sequencing data and 65 million to 100 million unique TCR sequences. Among the roughly 400 genotyped donors, around 81% belonged to the genetic ancestry cluster associated with self-reported Caucasian donors. The study aimed to test whether signatures of past pathogen exposure could be identified by cataloging public T cell receptors. The study profiled the T cell repertoires of some 610 subjects by immunosequencing and related them to cytomegalovirus serostatus. Along with the roughly 610-subject first cohort, a separate validation cohort of over a hundred different subjects was used. To predict cytomegalovirus infection status, the study brought together high-throughput TCR immunosequencing, statistical association of individual TCRs with disease status, and machine learning. A later analysis re-analyzed previously published TCR beta repertoires from hundreds of donors and added high-resolution HLA genotyping to study TCR occurrence patterns. In the later analysis, no new phenotypic data were used to find candidate immune exposures; instead, reliance was placed on TCR beta sequences and their occurrence across donors. To decide whether each TCR beta V gene segment behaved as functional or pseudogenic, an earlier analysis of 587 of the donors relied on high-throughput TCR beta sequencing. Donor age, sex, ethnicity and CMV serostatus were compiled alongside the repertoire data. Genome-wide SNP genotypes for about three fifths of the roughly 700 donors were used in a later genetic analysis, which treated that subset as a discovery cohort. All discovery cohort repertoires had been generated using a single sequencing platform. HLA typing covered class I and class II loci at four-digit resolution. The number of donors typed differed by locus, with about 629-640 for A, B, C, DRB1 and DQB1, more than 500 for DQA1, 600 to 610 for DPA1, and some 470 for DPB1. Four to six DR-DQ haplotypes were handled as single units for association and clustering, since linkage in the cohort was strong. Across around 400 genotyped donors of the cohort, an average of roughly 230,000 unique TCR beta nucleotide sequences per donor were sequenced, and around 20% of those sequences were non-productive. Findings and caveats that apply to the study as a whole: The cohort was sequenced for TCR beta chains only, and without alpha or paired-chain data the features that could be detected were limited. In an earlier analysis of some 640 of the donors, most TCR beta V segments were observed in productive rearrangements about 87% or about 30% of the time, broadly matching IMGT annotations. In a later analysis, most CMV-associated TCR beta chains were found to appear HLA-restricted, with HLA associations seemingly driven largely by CMV exposure. Some IMGT-functional V segments, including TRBV6-2 and TRBV6-3, could not be told apart with the 87-base-pair reads, so those segments were excluded. In a later analysis, HLA-associated TCR beta chains were found to be more clonally expanded and to have lower generation probabilities than equally common non-associated chains. The study listed approximately 150 TCR beta chains as associated with cytomegalovirus. According to a later genetic analysis, donors in an Asian-associated ancestry cluster had fewer N-insertions in productive TCRs than the approximately 610-donor mean. Immune exposure information for the cohort was limited to CMV serostatus. According to a later analysis, parvovirus B19, influenza, CMV and Epstein-Barr virus appeared linked to several top co-occurrence clusters. Linkage disequilibrium might explain the correlated functional status among segregating V segments, but an unknown experimental factor could not be ruled out. A few of the identified cytomegalovirus-associated TCR beta chains were confirmed in vitro to be specific for cytomegalovirus antigens. A later analysis associated roughly 17,000 TCR beta sequences with specific HLA alleles at a false discovery rate of 0.05. While some public TCRs were present in many individuals, most TCR sequences turned up only very rarely across donors. A later analysis found that TCR association rates varied across HLA loci, with DRB1 alleles showing the most associated TCRs and HLA-C alleles the fewest. V-gene and J-gene trimming of TCR beta chains was associated with a missense DCLRE1C variant in a later genetic analysis, and the association was replicated in an independent cohort. Fewer than 20 rarely observed V segments, including chromosome 9 orphons, were excluded from the earlier analysis of a few hundred of the donors because counts were too low. The classifier was reported to diagnose cytomegalovirus status with high specificity and sensitivity in both the original and validation cohorts. A group of highly shared sequence variants was considered likely to be a technical artifact of the sequencing pipeline. Strong co-occurrence of HLA alleles, especially DR and DQ, made assigning TCR associations to individual alleles difficult. Roughly uniform sequencing depth across donors was assumed in presence/absence analyses, although this assumption may not hold. According to the authors, the approach could potentially be generalized to other disease states and immunological phenotypes. HLA typing was unavailable for some donors at each locus, so association tests used only the typed subset. A further reported finding was that TCR beta sequences accurately predicted the HLA-A and HLA-B alleles for most subjects in the first cohort.

The V end gives up 5 bases and the J end 3 bases, leaving 2 bases in the junction not matched to a gene. From cysteine to phenylalanine, the CDR3 is 14 amino acids long. Only CDR3 DNA remains: 42 bases, in frame from the first base. Based on the germline V gene, the CDR1 and CDR2 sequences are MDHEN and SYDVKM. This clone was counted a single time. Its antigen is unknown. Base qualities were left out, and no much larger clone turns up one base away. Library method: the immunoSEQ multiplex PCR assay. For the multiplex PCR, a mixture combining 60 forward primers for TCR Vbeta segments and 13 reverse primers for TCR Jbeta segments was used. The CDR3 region of rearranged TCR beta genes was amplified from genomic DNA by a multiplex PCR assay. On the Illumina HiSeq System, the amplified TCR beta libraries were sequenced as 87-base-pair reads. Per the source publication's procedure: A later analysis counted about 76 million unique TCR beta chains across the 650 to 700 repertoires, and roughly 11 million of these chains were shared by at least two donors. Raw reads were error-corrected and collapsed into unique sequences with a nearest-neighbor algorithm that merged closely related sequences to remove PCR and sequencing errors. CDR3 sequences were aligned to IMGT reference sequences to assign V, D and J gene segments. For a sequence to be retained, a match of at least six nucleotides was required to both a V gene segment and a J gene segment. Rearrangements were called productive when the CDR3 lacked stop codons and stayed in frame with V and J; all others were non-productive. Following IMGT convention, CDR3 was defined as the stretch from the second conserved V-encoded cysteine up to the conserved J-encoded phenylalanine. In an earlier analysis of around 600 of the donors, sequences lacking an unambiguous match to a single V gene segment were excluded. An earlier analysis of a few hundred of the donors called V segments functional above 56.7% productive rearrangements and segregating when the between-donor standard deviation exceeded 5%. To diagnose cytomegalovirus status from the catalog of TCR beta chain sequences, a statistical classification framework was built. A later analysis assigned V and J genes by comparing TCR nucleotide sequences with IMGT/GENE-DB human TR gene sequences. Using the TCRdist pipeline, a later analysis assigned CDR3 sequences along with most-parsimonious VDJ recombination scenarios. In a later analysis, each TCR beta chain was defined by its CDR3 amino acid sequence together with its V-gene family, and reads without a unique V-gene family were excluded. In a later analysis, several hundred highly shared, low-generation-probability nucleotide sequences were removed to address suspected cross-contamination and a sequencing artifact. In a later analysis, a clonal expansion index was calculated for each public chain from normalized within-repertoire ranks of inferred template counts. In a later analysis, generation probabilities were computed with a VDJ recombination model fitted to out-of-frame rearrangements, and the resulting probabilities were checked against IGoR. In a later analysis, hypergeometric tests were used to score TCR-TCR, TCR-HLA and TCR-CMV co-occurrence, with a repertoire-size bias correction applied to TCR pairs. A later analysis estimated false discovery rates by permuting HLA or CMV assignments 20 times. In a later analysis, co-occurring TCRs were grouped using DBSCAN, with TCRdist sequence similarity added in when clustering inside HLA-allele-positive subsets. Co-occurrence clustering excluded repertoires with fewer than 30,000 or more than 120,000 public chains, plus five with anomalous nucleotide sharing. As stored in TCRdb, this immuneACCESS dataset retains in-frame rearrangements with V and J assigned. A fraction of the clones does not appear; measured against another copy, unresolved V genes explain less than half of the discrepancy, and the remainder lacks a known reason. The DNA was the basis for D and trimming; V, J and clone size are from that table. The sample contains around 160,000 clones, more than 70% of them found a single time. About 7.7% of the sample is in the top ten clones.

The cohort comprised 710 or so healthy bone marrow donors. Cohort members were all nominally healthy when sampled, although unrecorded immune exposures were likely present. The donor was CMV seropositive and belonged to the group of 250 to 300 seropositive cohort members. Each donor provided a peripheral blood sample, and peripheral blood mononuclear cells were used for TCR beta sequencing. The Qiagen DNeasy Blood Extraction Kit was used to extract genomic DNA from the blood cell samples. The chain joins TRBV28 to TRBJ2-7, with 12 bases matching TRBD1. The source is a woman in her thirties or forties in good health and CMV-seropositive. Input material: PBMCs. The nucleotide sequence reads as follows: TGTGCCAGCAGTGGGACAGGGGGCTTCTACGAGCAGTACTTC. Its amino acids are CASSGTGGFYEQYF.